A single TCR beta chain is shown here with its context. Its specificity is not known. These data are taken from a study of graft-versus-host responses after intestinal transplantation. The CDR3 sequence is 14 residues long. CDR1 LNHNV and CDR2 YYDKDF come from the germline V gene (reference sequence). Measured with immunoSEQ multiplex PCR; TCRdb has only the in-frame clones, and not every one. The sample includes over 80,000 clones, 86% seen only once; the top ten take roughly 1.4%. Regarding the study as a whole: Allografts of one patient group, those with graft-donor T cell macrochimerism, had high graft-versus-host to host-versus-graft clonal ratios. Recipient marrow showed GvH clones, some seen first in ileum or blood.

This sequence originates from a human patient who received an intestinal transplant, so some T cells may come from the graft donor. Material: PBMCs, obtained 255 days after intestinal transplant. The chain uses TRBV15 and TRBJ2-2; TRBD2 aligns across 7 bases. This CDR3 is CGARAGRNTGELFF. The CDR3 coding sequence is TGTGGGGCCCGAGCGGGGCGGAACACCGGGGAGCTGTTTTTT.